This TCR beta chain was profiled in a study of T cell changes during pregnancy in multiple sclerosis. The method was immunoSEQ multiplex PCR; TCRdb's version includes in-frame clones alone and lacks a portion of them. The sample holds 51,000 or so clones, about 92% seen once. The CDR3 spans 13 residues. Trimming took off 6 bases at V and 7 bases at J, with 15 bases between the two ends. Germline CDR1 reads LGHNT; CDR2 reads FRNRAP. The sample here was peripheral blood, taken in the second trimester of pregnancy. The sequence derives from a female donor with multiple sclerosis, enrolled in a pregnancy study. The chain has TRBV12-5 and TRBJ1-2; D is unclear. The DNA of the CDR3 is TGTGCTAGTGGCCAAGCCACTCCGGGTGGCTACACCTTC. This codes for CASGQATPGGYTF.